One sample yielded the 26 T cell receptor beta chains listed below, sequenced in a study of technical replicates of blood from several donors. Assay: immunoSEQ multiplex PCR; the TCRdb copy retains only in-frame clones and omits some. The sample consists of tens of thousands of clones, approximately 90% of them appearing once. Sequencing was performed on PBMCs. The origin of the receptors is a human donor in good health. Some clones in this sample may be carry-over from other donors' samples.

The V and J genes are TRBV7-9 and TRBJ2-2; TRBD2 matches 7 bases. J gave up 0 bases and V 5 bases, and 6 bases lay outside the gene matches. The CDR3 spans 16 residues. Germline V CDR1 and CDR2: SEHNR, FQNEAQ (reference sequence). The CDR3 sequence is CASSRGGGPNTGELFF. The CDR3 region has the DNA TGTGCCAGCAGCCGGGGCGGGGGACCGAACACCGGGGAGCTGTTTTTT.

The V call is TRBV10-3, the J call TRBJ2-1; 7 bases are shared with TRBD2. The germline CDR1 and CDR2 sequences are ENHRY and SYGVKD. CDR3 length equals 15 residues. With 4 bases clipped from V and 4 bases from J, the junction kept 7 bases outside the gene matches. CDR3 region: CAISVGGAGYNEQFF. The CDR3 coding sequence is TGTGCCATCAGTGTGGGAGGGGCAGGTTACAATGAGCAGTTCTTC.

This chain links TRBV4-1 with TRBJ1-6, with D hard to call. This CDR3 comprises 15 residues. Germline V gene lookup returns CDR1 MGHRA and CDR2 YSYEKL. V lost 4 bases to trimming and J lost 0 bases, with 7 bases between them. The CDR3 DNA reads TGCGCCAGCAGCCCCACCGGCTCCTATAATTCACCCCTCCACTTT. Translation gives CASSPTGSYNSPLHF.

CDR3 amino acids: CASSYSSGGANYGYTF. The CDR3 nucleotides read TGTGCCAGCAGTTACTCCTCGGGGGGCGCGAACTATGGCTACACCTTC. This rearrangement joins TRBV6-5 to TRBJ1-2; D possibly corresponds to TRBD1 (6 bases). Germline CDR1 reads MNHEY; CDR2 reads SVGAGI. The CDR3 loop spans 16 amino acids. V was clipped by 0 bases and J by 2 bases, with 13 bases between them.

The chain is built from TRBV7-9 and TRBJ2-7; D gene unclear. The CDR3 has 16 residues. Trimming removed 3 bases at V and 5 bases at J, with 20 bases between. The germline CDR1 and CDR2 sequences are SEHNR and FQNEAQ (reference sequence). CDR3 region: CASSLGQRQLLDEQYF. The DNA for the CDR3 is TGTGCCAGCAGCTTGGGTCAGAGGCAACTCCTGGACGAGCAGTACTTC.

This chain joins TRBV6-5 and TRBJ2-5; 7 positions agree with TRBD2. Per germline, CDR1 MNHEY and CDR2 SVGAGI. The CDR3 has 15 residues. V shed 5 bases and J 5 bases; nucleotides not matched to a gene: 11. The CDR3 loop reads CASSKGLGGVETQYF. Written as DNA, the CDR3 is TGTGCCAGCAGTAAGGGATTGGGAGGGGTGGAGACCCAGTACTTC.

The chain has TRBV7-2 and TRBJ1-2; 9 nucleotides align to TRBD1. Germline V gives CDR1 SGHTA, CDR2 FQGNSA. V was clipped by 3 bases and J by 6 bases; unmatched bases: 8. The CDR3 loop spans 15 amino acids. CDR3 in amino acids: CASSFRDRASDGYTF. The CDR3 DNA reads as TGTGCCAGCAGCTTTCGGGACAGGGCCTCTGATGGCTACACCTTC.

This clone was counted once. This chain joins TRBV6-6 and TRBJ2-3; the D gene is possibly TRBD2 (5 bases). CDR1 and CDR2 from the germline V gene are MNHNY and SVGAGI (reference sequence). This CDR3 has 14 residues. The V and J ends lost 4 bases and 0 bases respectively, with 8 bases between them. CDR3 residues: CASSLWTSTDTQYF. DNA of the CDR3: TGTGCCAGCAGTTTGTGGACTAGCACAGATACGCAGTATTTT.

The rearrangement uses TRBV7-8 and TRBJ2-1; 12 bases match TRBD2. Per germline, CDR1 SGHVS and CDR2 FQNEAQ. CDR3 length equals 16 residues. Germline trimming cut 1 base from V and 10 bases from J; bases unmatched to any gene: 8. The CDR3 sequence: CASSLGLAGAPSEQFF. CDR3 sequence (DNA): TGTGCCAGCAGCTTAGGACTAGCGGGGGCCCCTTCGGAGCAGTTCTTC.

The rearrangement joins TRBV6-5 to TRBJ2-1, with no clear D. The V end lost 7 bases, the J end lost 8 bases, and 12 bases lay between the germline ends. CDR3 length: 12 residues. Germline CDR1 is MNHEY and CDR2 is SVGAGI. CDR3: CASTGSRDEQFF. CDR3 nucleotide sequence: TGTGCCAGCACTGGAAGCCGGGATGAGCAGTTCTTC.

CDR3: CASSPPSGSSYNEQFF. The CDR3 nucleotides read TGTGCCAGCTCACCACCCTCCGGGAGTTCCTACAATGAGCAGTTCTTC. The chain is built from TRBV18 and TRBJ2-1, with a possible D match to TRBD2 (6 bases). V was clipped by 0 bases and J by 1 base, with 10 bases between them. Per germline, CDR1 KGHSH and CDR2 LQKENI. This CDR3 region has 16 residues.

As DNA, the CDR3 is TGTGCCAGCAGCCCTACCGGTACCTACGAGCAGTACTTC. Its protein is CASSPTGTYEQYF. The chain joins TRBV13 to TRBJ2-7, with D uncertain. V lost 5 bases and J lost 2, with 10 bases in between. CDR1 is PRHDT, CDR2 FYEKMQ, per germline (reference sequence). This CDR3 contains 13 residues. Full variable domain (remainder filled in from reference TRBV13 and TRBJ2-7): AAGVIQSPRHLIKEKRETATLKCYPIPRHDTVYWYQQGPGQDPQFLISFYEKMQSDKGSIPDRFSAQQFSDYHSELNMSSLELGDSALYFCASSPTGTYEQYFGPGTRLTVT.

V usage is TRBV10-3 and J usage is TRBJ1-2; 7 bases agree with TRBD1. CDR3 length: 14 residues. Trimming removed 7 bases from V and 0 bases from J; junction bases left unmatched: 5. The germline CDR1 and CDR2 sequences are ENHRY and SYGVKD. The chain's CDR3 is CAITKGQTNYGYTF. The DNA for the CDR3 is TGTGCCATCACTAAGGGACAGACTAACTATGGCTACACCTTC.

The CDR3 DNA reads TGTGCCAGCAGCTCCGCGGGGTATAGCAATCAGCCCCAGCATTTT. This gives the protein CASSSAGYSNQPQHF. This chain joins TRBV5-8 and TRBJ1-5; D is undetermined. The V gene's germline CDR1 is SGHTS and CDR2 YDEGEE. The V end lost 3 bases, the J end lost 0 bases, and 10 bases lay between the germline ends. The CDR3 loop spans 15 amino acids.

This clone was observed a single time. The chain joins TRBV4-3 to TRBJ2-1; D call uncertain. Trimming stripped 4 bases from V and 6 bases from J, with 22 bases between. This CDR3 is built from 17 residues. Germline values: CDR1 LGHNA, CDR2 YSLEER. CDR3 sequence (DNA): TGCGCCAGCAGCCTTACAATGGCGGATAACCCCAGCAATGAGCAGTTCTTC. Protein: CASSLTMADNPSNEQFF.

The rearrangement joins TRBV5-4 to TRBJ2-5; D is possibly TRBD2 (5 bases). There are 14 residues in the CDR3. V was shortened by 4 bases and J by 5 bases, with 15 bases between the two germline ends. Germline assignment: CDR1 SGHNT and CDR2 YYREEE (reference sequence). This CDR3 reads CASSEHTKRETQYF. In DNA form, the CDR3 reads TGTGCCAGCAGCGAACACACCAAGCGGGAGACCCAGTACTTC.

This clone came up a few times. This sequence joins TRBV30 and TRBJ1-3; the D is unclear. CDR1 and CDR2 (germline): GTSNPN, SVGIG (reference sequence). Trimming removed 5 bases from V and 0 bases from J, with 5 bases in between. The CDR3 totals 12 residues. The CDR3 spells CAWGGSGNTIYF. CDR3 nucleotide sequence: TGTGCCTGGGGCGGCTCTGGAAACACCATATATTTT.

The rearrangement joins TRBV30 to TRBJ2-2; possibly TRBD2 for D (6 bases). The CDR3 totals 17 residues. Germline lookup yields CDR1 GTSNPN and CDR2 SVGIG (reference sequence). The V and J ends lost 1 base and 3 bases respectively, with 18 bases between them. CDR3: CAWSGAAGTSDTGELFF. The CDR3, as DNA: TGTGCCTGGAGTGGGGCCGCGGGAACAAGCGACACCGGGGAGCTGTTTTTT.

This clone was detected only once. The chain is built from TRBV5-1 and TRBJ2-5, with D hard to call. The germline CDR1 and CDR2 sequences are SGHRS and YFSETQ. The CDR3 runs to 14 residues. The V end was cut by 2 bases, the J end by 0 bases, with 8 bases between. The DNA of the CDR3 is TGCGCCAGCAGCTTCGGCGGATACCAAGAGACCCAGTACTTC. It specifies CASSFGGYQETQYF.

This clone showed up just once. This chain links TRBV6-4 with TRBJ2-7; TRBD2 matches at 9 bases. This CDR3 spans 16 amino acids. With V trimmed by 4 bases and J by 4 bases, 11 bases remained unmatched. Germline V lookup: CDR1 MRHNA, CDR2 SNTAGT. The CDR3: CASSGPPSGVKYEQYF. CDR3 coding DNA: TGTGCCAGCAGTGGCCCACCTAGCGGGGTTAAATACGAGCAGTACTTC.

This CDR3 is CASSQTEGDSQPRDYNSPLHF. The CDR3 DNA reads TGTGCCAGCAGCCAGACGGAGGGGGACAGTCAACCTCGAGACTATAATTCACCCCTCCACTTT. The chain uses TRBV21-1 and TRBJ1-6; the table's TRBD1 call for D was not verified on the DNA. TRBV21-1 is given as a pseudogene. The CDR3 is made up of 21 amino acids.

The CDR3 DNA reads as TGTGCCAGCAGCTTAGTTAACTCTGGAAACACCATATATTTT. This codes for CASSLVNSGNTIYF. The rearrangement uses TRBV7-9 and TRBJ1-3; D gene unclear. The length of the CDR3 is 14 residues. Germline lookup yields CDR1 SEHNR and CDR2 FQNEAQ (reference sequence). The ends were cut back, 1 base at V and 0 bases at J, with 4 bases in the middle. The full variable domain, rest sourced from reference TRBV7-9 and TRBJ1-3, is DTGVSQNPRHKITKRGQNVTFRCDPISEHNRLYWYRQTLGQGPEFLTYFQNEAQLEKSRLLSDRFSAERPKGSFSTLEIQRTEQGDSAMYLCASSLVNSGNTIYFGEGSWLTVV.

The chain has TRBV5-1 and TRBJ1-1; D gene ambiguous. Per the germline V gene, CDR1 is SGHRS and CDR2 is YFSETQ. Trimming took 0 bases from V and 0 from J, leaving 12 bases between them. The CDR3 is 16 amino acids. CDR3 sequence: CASSLAAGPMNTEAFF. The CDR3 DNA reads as TGCGCCAGCAGCTTGGCCGCTGGGCCGATGAACACTGAAGCTTTCTTT.

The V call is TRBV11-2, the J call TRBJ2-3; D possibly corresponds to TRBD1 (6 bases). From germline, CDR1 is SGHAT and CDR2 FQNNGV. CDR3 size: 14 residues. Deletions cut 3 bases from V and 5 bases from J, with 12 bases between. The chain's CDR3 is CASSFSRDIDTQYF. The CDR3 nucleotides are TGTGCCAGCAGCTTCTCCAGGGACATAGATACGCAGTATTTT.

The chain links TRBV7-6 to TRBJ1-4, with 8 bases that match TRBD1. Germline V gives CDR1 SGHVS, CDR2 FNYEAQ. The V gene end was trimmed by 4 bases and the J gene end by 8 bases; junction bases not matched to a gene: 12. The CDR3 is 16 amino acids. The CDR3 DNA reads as TGTGCCAGCAGCTCGGCGATTACAGGGGGAGAAGAAAAACTGTTTTTT. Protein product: CASSSAITGGEEKLFF.

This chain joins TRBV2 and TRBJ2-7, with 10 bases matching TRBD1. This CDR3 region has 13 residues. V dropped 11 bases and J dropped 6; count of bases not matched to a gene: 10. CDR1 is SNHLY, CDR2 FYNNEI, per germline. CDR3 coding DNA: TGTGCCGGCGGGACAGGGGCTGAGTTCGAGCAGTACTTC. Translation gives CAGGTGAEFEQYF.